This T cell receptor beta chain came from a study of CD8+ T cells in alopecia areata. The study, taken as a whole, reports: In scalp samples, resident alphabeta T cells of normal skin are also sequenced. Although TCR sharing was seen in mice, sharing across patients was less clear, possibly for HLA-related reasons. It was lesional scalp, especially alopecia totalis/universalis, that showed higher clonality than normal scalp.

Comments on this clone: Its antigen is unidentified.

Germline CDR1 reads MDHEN; CDR2 reads SYDVKM. J gave up 5 bases and V 1 base, and 4 bases lay outside the gene matches. The CDR3 sequence is 15 residues long. RNA was extracted and reverse transcribed into cDNA as the sequencing template. TCRdb keeps only in-frame clones here, not all; method: immunoSEQ multiplex PCR. The data hold approximately 150,000 clones, with approximately 60% observed a single time. The sequence was collected from a human donor in good health. Material: CD4+ T cells sorted from blood. The chain has TRBV28 and TRBJ2-5; 10 bases agree with TRBD1. The CDR3 sequence is CASSLLTGGVETQYF. The DNA for the CDR3 is TGTGCCAGCAGTTTATTGACAGGGGGCGTCGAGACCCAGTACTTC. The whole variable domain, filled in from reference TRBV28 and TRBJ2-5, reads DVKVTQSSRYLVKRTGEKVFLECVQDMDHENMFWYRQDPGLGLRLIYFSYDVKMKEKGDIPEGYSVSREKKERFSLILESASTNQTSMYLCASSLLTGGVETQYFGPGTRLLVL.